This T cell receptor beta chain was identified during a study of shared clonotypes between healthy human individuals. CD8 cells regarded as naive lacked CD45RO, were positively chosen for CCR7, and omitted terminally differentiated effector memory CD45RA+ cells. The germline gives CDR1 MNHEY, CDR2 SMNVEV (reference sequence). The CDR3 extends over 14 amino acids. Losses at the gene ends were 5 bases for V and 7 bases for J; bases not matched to a gene: 5. The protocol was immunoSEQ multiplex PCR, while the TCRdb copy is restricted to in-frame clones and leaves out a portion. The table shows about 650,000 clones, with roughly 96% occurring only once.

The chain links TRBV27 to TRBJ1-5, with TRBD1 matching over 10 bases. Sequencing was carried out using naive CD8+ T cells sorted from blood. The sequence was collected from a woman between 25 and 40 years old in good health. CDR3 bases: TGTGCCAGCAGTCCGACAGGGGGCGGACAGCCCCAGCATTTT. It yields the protein CASSPTGGGQPQHF.